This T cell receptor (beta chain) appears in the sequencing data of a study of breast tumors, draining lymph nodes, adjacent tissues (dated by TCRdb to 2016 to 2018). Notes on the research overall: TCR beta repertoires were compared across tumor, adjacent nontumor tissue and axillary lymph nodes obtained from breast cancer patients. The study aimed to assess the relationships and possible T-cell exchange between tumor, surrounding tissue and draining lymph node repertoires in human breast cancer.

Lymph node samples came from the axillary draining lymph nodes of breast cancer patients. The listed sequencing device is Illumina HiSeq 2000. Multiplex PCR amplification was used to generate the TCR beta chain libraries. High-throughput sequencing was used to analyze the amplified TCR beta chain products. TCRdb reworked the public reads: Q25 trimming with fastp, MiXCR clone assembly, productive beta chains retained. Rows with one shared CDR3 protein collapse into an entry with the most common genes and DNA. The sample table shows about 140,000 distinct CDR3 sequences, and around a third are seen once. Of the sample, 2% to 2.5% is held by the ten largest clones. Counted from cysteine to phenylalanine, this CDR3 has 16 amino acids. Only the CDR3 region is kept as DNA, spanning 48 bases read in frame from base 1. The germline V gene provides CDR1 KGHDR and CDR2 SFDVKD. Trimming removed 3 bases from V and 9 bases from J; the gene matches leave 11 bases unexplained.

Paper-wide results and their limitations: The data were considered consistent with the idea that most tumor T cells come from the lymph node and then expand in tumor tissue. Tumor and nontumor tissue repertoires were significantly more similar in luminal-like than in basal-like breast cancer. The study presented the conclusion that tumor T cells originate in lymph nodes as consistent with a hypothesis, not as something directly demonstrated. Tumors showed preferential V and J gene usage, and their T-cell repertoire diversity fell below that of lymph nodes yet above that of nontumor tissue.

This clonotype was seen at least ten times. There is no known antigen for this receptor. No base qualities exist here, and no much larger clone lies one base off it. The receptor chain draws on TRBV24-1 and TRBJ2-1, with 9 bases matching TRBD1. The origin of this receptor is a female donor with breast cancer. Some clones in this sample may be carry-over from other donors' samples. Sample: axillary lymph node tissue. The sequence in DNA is TGTGCCACCAGTGATCGGACCGGGACAGGGTCGGGTGAGCAGTTCTTC. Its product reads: CATSDRTGTGSGEQFF.